What follows describes a single T cell receptor beta chain. The data belong to a study of type 1 regulatory T cells. With V trimmed by 4 bases and J by 5 bases, 15 bases remained unmatched. Germline V gene lookup returns CDR1 GTSNPN and CDR2 SVGIG (reference sequence). The CDR3 has 16 residues. TCRdb reprocessed the reads with MiXCR, giving one entry per CDR3 protein. The sample includes some 90,000 distinct CDR3 sequences, about 28% of them seen just once. Input material: CD4+ T cells, either the whole sample or a sorted fraction (not recorded which). The V gene is TRBV30, the J gene TRBJ2-7, with 9 bases identical to TRBD1. This sequence originates from a human donor in good health. CDR3 nucleotides: TGTGCCTGGACCCCCTTATCCCGGGACAGGGAAAACGAGCAGTACTTC. Amino acids: CAWTPLSRDRENEQYF.